The entry below describes one T cell receptor (beta chain). Its recognized antigen is unknown. Per-base quality was not reported, and no clone a single base away is much larger than it. These data originate in a study of blood T cell repertoires in COVID-19 (dated by TCRdb to between 2020 and 2021). Regarding the study in general: Samples from collaborators originated in the United States, Italy and Spain and spanned both the acute and convalescent phases of COVID-19. The material from the prospective study consisted of cDNA or gDNA derived from T cells, B-cell-depleted T cells, or PBMCs. Deeply sampled blood TCRbeta repertoires from subjects exposed to, actively infected with, or recovered from COVID-19 were included in the dataset. A freely available public database, intended as a resource for researchers studying the immune response to SARS-CoV-2, is where the repertoires were released. Samples were obtained from the ongoing ImmuneRACE study (first 160 participants) and from 950 to 1,500 subjects provided by 6 global collaborators. Sample metadata almost always included a de-identified subject ID, COVID-19 status, age in years and sex. HLA class I and class II types, where available, came from metadata supplied by the sample provider rather than from assay-based typing.

Each collaborating institution followed its own protocols to collect whole blood in K2EDTA tubes. For TCRbeta analysis, collaborators shipped samples in one of three forms: frozen whole blood, isolated PBMCs, or DNA extracted from either of those sample types. The immunoSEQ Assay, a bias-controlled multiplex PCR, was used to amplify TCRbeta CDR3 regions from genomic DNA. Concerning the study's data processing: Nucleated cell counts per sample were estimated from amplification of reference gene primers within the assay. To quantify the absolute abundance of each unique TCRbeta CDR3 rearrangement, sequence reads were collapsed and filtered. For each sample, productive Simpson clonality was calculated as the square root of Simpson's diversity index across productive rearrangements. Not all clones reach the TCRdb copy of this immuneACCESS table, which keeps in-frame sequences only. Checked studies attribute under half of the gap to unresolved V genes and leave the rest unexplained. That table gives V, J and clone size, and the DNA gave D and trimming. The sample yields 200,000 to 250,000 clones; roughly 82% were counted once. The top ten hold around 12% of the sample.

Study-wide findings and limitations: How much clinical and demographic metadata was included differed by source and by participant, and the metadata was provided uncurated.

The CDR1 and CDR2 encoded by the germline V gene are MNHEY and SVGEGT. Trimming at the junction amounts to 2 bases on V and 7 bases on J, and the germline ends lie 17 bases apart. From its cysteine to its phenylalanine, the CDR3 spans 15 amino acids. Just the 45-base CDR3 DNA is kept, in frame starting at base 1. The receptor comes from a woman aged 40-49 years with acute or convalescent COVID-19. Material: peripheral blood. The receptor chain draws on TRBV6-2 or TRBV6-3 and TRBJ1-1; the D gene remains uncertain. The DNA sequence reads TGTGCCAGCAGTTACCTCCTCGACGCGGAACTTGAAGCTTTCTTT. It translates to CASSYLLDAELEAFF.